One and the same sample provided the 31 T cell receptor beta chains below, sequenced in a study of blood T cell repertoires in COVID-19 (dated by TCRdb to the early 2020s). The library was obtained by the immunoSEQ multiplex PCR assay. TCRdb retrieved this table from immuneACCESS and kept in-frame rearrangements only. Not all clones are present; in checked studies, unresolved V genes account for under half, and no reason is known for the remainder. The sample has under 250,000 clones on record, 75% to 90% of them singletons. Roughly 5.5% of the sample belongs to the ten largest clones. The sequencing sample was made of peripheral blood. The receptors come from a woman aged 70-85 years with COVID-19, enrolled during active disease.

The rearrangement joins TRBV5-4 to TRBJ1-1, with 8 bases lining up with TRBD1. Looked up from germline, CDR1 is SGHNT and CDR2 is YYREEE (reference sequence). Trimming removed 3 bases from V and 1 base from J; junction bases left unmatched: 8. This CDR3 is 16 amino acids long. The CDR3 DNA sequence: TGTGCCAGCAGCTCCCGAAGGACAGGGAAGAACACTGAAGCTTTCTTT. Amino acid sequence: CASSSRRTGKNTEAFF.

This chain connects TRBV11-2 to TRBJ2-3; 8 bases are shared with TRBD2. Germline values: CDR1 SGHAT, CDR2 FQNNGV. V lost 4 bases, J lost 5 bases, and 11 bases stayed unmatched. The CDR3 is 16 residues long. This CDR3 is CASSSRNSGTGDTQYF. The CDR3 DNA sequence: TGTGCCAGCAGCTCCCGTAATAGCGGGACTGGAGATACGCAGTATTTT. The whole variable domain, filled in from reference TRBV11-2 and TRBJ2-3, reads EAGVAQSPRYKIIEKRQSVAFWCNPISGHATLYWYQQILGQGPKLLIQFQNNGVVDDSQLPKDRFSAERLKGVDSTLKIQPAKLEDSAVYLCASSSRNSGTGDTQYFGPGTRLTVL.

The chain links TRBV28 to TRBJ2-7; 7 bases fit TRBD2. Trimming removed 6 bases from V and 2 bases from J; junction bases left unmatched: 7. This CDR3 contains 14 residues. Germline V CDR1 and CDR2: MDHEN, SYDVKM. This CDR3 reads CASRLGGGTYEQYF. The CDR3 DNA follows: TGTGCCAGCAGATTGGGGGGAGGGACCTACGAGCAGTACTTC.

The V gene is TRBV27, the J gene TRBJ1-4; TRBD1 agrees at 9 bases. Germline values: CDR1 MNHEY, CDR2 SMNVEV (reference sequence). The CDR3 has 18 residues. The junction had 12 bases not matched to a gene; V was cut back by 1 base and J by 6 bases. For the CDR3, the DNA is TGTGCCAGCAGTTTATACGGACAGGGGACGTTAAGCTATGAAAAACTGTTTTTT. This codes for CASSLYGQGTLSYEKLFF.

The sample holds a few counts of this clone. The genes are TRBV28 and TRBJ2-7; 9 positions match TRBD1. This CDR3 contains 13 residues. CDR1 MDHEN and CDR2 SYDVKM come from the germline V gene. The chain's CDR3 is CVASPGTGREQYF. The DNA for the CDR3 is TGTGTCGCGTCCCCGGGGACAGGGCGGGAGCAGTACTTC.

The rearrangement uses TRBV6-1 and TRBJ1-2; D perhaps matches TRBD1 (6 bases). The CDR3 contains 16 residues. Trimming pared 3 bases from V and 0 bases from J, leaving 14 bases between. Germline V gene lookup returns CDR1 MNHNS and CDR2 SASEGT. The CDR3 coding sequence is TGTGCCAGCAGTGAGACAGGCGCCCTAGCTAACTATGGCTACACCTTC. It yields the protein CASSETGALANYGYTF.

The V gene is TRBV24-1, the J gene TRBJ1-2; tentatively, D is TRBD1 (6 bases). Looked up from germline, CDR1 is KGHDR and CDR2 is SFDVKD. The CDR3 has 14 amino acids. V shed 3 bases and J shed 4 bases, with 11 bases lying between them. CDR3: CATSDPTGSYGYTF. The CDR3 coding sequence is TGTGCCACCAGTGATCCAACAGGGAGCTATGGCTACACCTTC.

Regarding this clone: This CDR3 is also generated by other DNA sequences in the sample. The chain has TRBV5-1 and TRBJ2-7; 8 bases map to TRBD2. Germline V lookup: CDR1 SGHRS, CDR2 YFSETQ. The ends lost 10 bases at V and 3 bases at J; junction bases unmatched: 24. This CDR3 region has 18 residues. DNA for the CDR3: TGCGCCCCCAGCCCGGGGGGGACCGGGGCCTCGATCGGCTACGAGCAGTACTTC. It yields the protein CAPSPGGTGASIGYEQYF.

This clone turned up a few times. The gene calls are TRBV29-1 and TRBJ1-6; TRBD1 might be the D (6 bases). Germline V CDR1 and CDR2: SQVTM, ANQGSEA. The V gene lost 5 bases and the J gene lost 4 bases, with 9 bases spanning the gap. This CDR3 contains 13 residues. The CDR3 DNA is TGCAGCGTTAGGACAGATTATAATTCACCCCTCCACTTT. Amino acid sequence: CSVRTDYNSPLHF. The full variable domain, completed using reference TRBV29-1 and TRBJ1-6, is SAVISQKPSRDICQRGTSLTIQCQVDSQVTMMFWYRQQPGQSLTLIATANQGSEATYESGFVIDKFPISRPNLTFSTLTVSNMSPEDSSIYLCSVRTDYNSPLHFGNGTRLTVT.

The V call is TRBV7-2, the J call TRBJ1-4; maybe TRBD1 (5 bases). This CDR3 has 13 amino acids. V was shortened by 1 base and J by 14 bases, with 14 bases between the two germline ends. Germline CDR1 SGHTA, CDR2 FQGNSA. The CDR3 loop is CASSLDRTDYLFF. The CDR3, as DNA: TGTGCCAGCAGCTTAGACAGGACGGATTACCTGTTTTTT.

The chain combines TRBV7-9 with TRBJ1-5; TRBD1 agrees at 7 bases. CDR3 size: 15 residues. From germline, CDR1 is SEHNR and CDR2 FQNEAQ (reference sequence). V lost 4 bases and J lost 3; bases outside the gene matches: 6. CDR3 sequence (DNA): TGTGCCAGCAGCTCGGGACAGCAACCCAATCAGCCCCAGCATTTT. As protein: CASSSGQQPNQPQHF.

This rearrangement joins TRBV28 to TRBJ1-5; 7 positions match TRBD1. This CDR3 region has 14 residues. Per the germline V gene, CDR1 is MDHEN and CDR2 is SYDVKM. J was trimmed by 4 bases and V by 3 bases; bases with no gene match: 3. CDR3 sequence: CASSFAGGNQPQHF. In nucleotides, the CDR3 is TGTGCCAGCAGTTTCGCAGGGGGGAATCAGCCCCAGCATTTT.

The chain links TRBV10-2 to TRBJ2-3; 9 positions agree with TRBD2. There are 14 residues in the CDR3. CDR1 and CDR2 (germline): WSHSY, SAAADI. V dropped 7 bases and J dropped 2; count of bases not matched to a gene: 4. The CDR3, as DNA: TGCGCCAGCAAGCAGCGGGAGGCCACAGATACGCAGTATTTT. Residues: CASKQREATDTQYF.

The chain is built from TRBV19 and TRBJ1-5, with D possibly matching TRBD1 (5 bases). The CDR3 totals 15 residues. Germline V lookup: CDR1 LNHDA, CDR2 SQIVND (reference sequence). Trimming stripped 4 bases from V and 7 bases from J, with 17 bases between. The CDR3 here is CASSTRGGVLQPQHF. CDR3 DNA sequence: TGTGCCAGTAGTACCCGCGGAGGGGTTTTACAGCCCCAGCATTTT.

This clone was observed a single time. The genes are TRBV5-4 and TRBJ1-1; 7 bases are a match to TRBD1. This CDR3 spans 14 amino acids. The ends lost 4 bases at V and 2 bases at J; junction bases unmatched: 5. Germline V CDR1 and CDR2: SGHNT, YYREEE (reference sequence). CDR3 bases: TGTGCCAGCAGCATTACAGGGGTTAACACTGAAGCTTTCTTT. Translation: CASSITGVNTEAFF.

This chain joins TRBV6-2 or TRBV6-3 and TRBJ2-2; a weak D match, TRBD1 (6 bases). V shed 2 bases and J shed 0 bases, with 7 bases lying between them. The germline V gene encodes CDR1 MNHEY and CDR2 SVGEGT. The CDR3 loop spans 15 amino acids. In nucleotides, the CDR3 is TGTGCCAGCAGTTACGGGACACCGAACACCGGGGAGCTGTTTTTT. This sequence encodes CASSYGTPNTGELFF.

The chain links TRBV7-9 to TRBJ2-5; no firm D call. The CDR3 length is 14 residues. CDR1 is SEHNR and CDR2 is FQNEAQ in the germline V gene (reference sequence). V was trimmed by 3 bases and J by 0 bases, leaving 8 bases between them. For the CDR3, the DNA is TGTGCCAGCAGCTTCTACAGTGACCAAGAGACCCAGTACTTC. Protein product: CASSFYSDQETQYF.

The chain carries TRBV6-5 and TRBJ1-1; maybe TRBD1 (6 bases). The CDR3 has 14 residues. V was cut by 3 bases and J by 2 bases, with 10 bases left in between. The germline CDR1 and CDR2 sequences are MNHEY and SVGAGI. The CDR3, as DNA: TGTGCCAGCAGTTATGGGGGGGGCAACACTGAAGCTTTCTTT. It encodes CASSYGGGNTEAFF.

V and J are TRBV18 and TRBJ1-1; D unresolved. The germline V and J ends were trimmed by 6 bases and 0 bases, with 17 bases remaining between them. The CDR3 length is 16 residues. Germline V lookup: CDR1 KGHSH, CDR2 LQKENI. The CDR3 DNA follows: TGTGCCAGCTCCGTAACCAAGGACTCCATGAACACTGAAGCTTTCTTT. Residues: CASSVTKDSMNTEAFF.

This chain links TRBV28 with TRBJ1-1, with TRBD1 identical over 7 bases. The germline V gene encodes CDR1 MDHEN and CDR2 SYDVKM. CDR3 length equals 14 residues. Unmatched junction bases numbered 9, after V lost 6 bases and J lost 5 bases. For the CDR3, the DNA is TGTGCCAGCAGGGTCGGACAGGTCAGGACTGAAGCTTTCTTT. Protein sequence: CASRVGQVRTEAFF. The complete variable domain, with remaining parts taken from reference TRBV28 and TRBJ1-1, reads DVKVTQSSRYLVKRTGEKVFLECVQDMDHENMFWYRQDPGLGLRLIYFSYDVKMKEKGDIPEGYSVSREKKERFSLILESASTNQTSMYLCASRVGQVRTEAFFGQGTRLTVV.

The chain recombines TRBV18 with TRBJ2-1; 14 bases align to TRBD2. V shed 0 bases and J 9 bases; nucleotides not matched to a gene: 4. The CDR3 covers 16 residues. Germline loops: CDR1 KGHSH, CDR2 LQKENI. This CDR3 is CASSPPGLAGGGEQFF. The CDR3 DNA is TGTGCCAGCTCACCACCTGGACTAGCGGGAGGTGGTGAGCAGTTCTTC.

The DNA of the CDR3 is TGTGCCAGCAGCCCTTTAGCGGGGGACCAAGAGACCCAGTACTTC. This sequence encodes CASSPLAGDQETQYF. This sequence joins TRBV5-4 and TRBJ2-5; 9 bases align to TRBD2. The CDR3 extends over 15 amino acids. The V and J ends lost 4 bases and 0 bases, in that order; junction bases with no gene match: 4. The germline V gene encodes CDR1 SGHNT and CDR2 YYREEE (reference sequence).

The gene calls are TRBV7-6 and TRBJ2-3, with 9 positions matching TRBD2. The CDR3 has 15 residues. Germline CDR1 SGHVS, CDR2 FNYEAQ. V shed 3 bases and J 6 bases; nucleotides not matched to a gene: 7. The CDR3 loop reads CASSFRLAARDTQYF. The CDR3 nucleotides read TGTGCCAGCAGCTTCAGACTAGCGGCCCGGGATACGCAGTATTTT.

This chain connects TRBV7-9 to TRBJ1-3, with D unclear. Germline assignment: CDR1 SEHNR and CDR2 FQNEAQ (reference sequence). Trimming cost V 9 bases and J 0 bases, with 12 bases left between them. This CDR3 contains 14 residues. The CDR3 spells CASTGQYSGNTIYF. The CDR3, as DNA: TGTGCCAGTACGGGCCAATACTCTGGAAACACCATATATTTT.

The rearrangement joins TRBV28 to TRBJ2-1; 11 bases fit TRBD2. The CDR3 runs to 18 residues. CDR1 and CDR2 from the germline V gene are MDHEN and SYDVKM. J lost 0 bases, V lost 1 base, and 5 bases had no gene match. In DNA, the CDR3 is TGTGCCAGCAGTTTATTGGGACTAGCGGAGAGCTCCTACAATGAGCAGTTCTTC. Amino acid sequence: CASSLLGLAESSYNEQFF.

The rearrangement uses TRBV19 and TRBJ2-5; the D gene is possibly TRBD2 (5 bases). Germline V gene lookup returns CDR1 LNHDA and CDR2 SQIVND (reference sequence). CDR3 length equals 15 residues. V was clipped by 11 bases and J by 1 base, with 20 bases between them. Here the CDR3 reads CAPNGERDLQETQYF. The CDR3 region has the DNA TGTGCCCCCAACGGGGAGCGAGACCTCCAAGAGACCCAGTACTTC.

CDR3 nucleotide sequence: TGCGCCAGCAGCCCCCTCCTAGGACTAGCGGGAGGTAAGGATGAGCAGTTCTTC. Amino acid sequence: CASSPLLGLAGGKDEQFF. This chain links TRBV4-1 with TRBJ2-1, with TRBD2 matching over 14 bases. Germline assignment: CDR1 MGHRA and CDR2 YSYEKL. The CDR3 runs 18 residues. J lost 8 bases, V lost 4 bases, and 13 bases had no gene match.

The chain has TRBV7-2 and TRBJ1-1, with D perhaps matching TRBD1 (6 bases). This CDR3 contains 14 residues. Germline loops: CDR1 SGHTA, CDR2 FQGNSA. Trimming stripped 6 bases from V and 5 bases from J, with 16 bases between. The CDR3 bases are TGTGCCAGCAGGCGAGGGGGGGTAAGGACTGAAGCTTTCTTT. It translates to CASRRGGVRTEAFF.

The V call is TRBV19, the J call TRBJ2-7; 7 bases are a match to TRBD2. Looked up from germline, CDR1 is LNHDA and CDR2 is SQIVND (reference sequence). V trimming: 7 bases; J trimming: 4 bases; junction bases outside the gene matches: 10. The CDR3 has 14 amino acids. The CDR3 here is CASKRGTVGYEQYF. The CDR3 nucleotides read TGTGCCAGTAAGCGGGGAACTGTTGGATACGAGCAGTACTTC.

The chain links TRBV24-1 to TRBJ2-1; 9 nucleotides line up with TRBD2. The CDR3 has 16 amino acids. CDR1 is KGHDR and CDR2 is SFDVKD in the germline V gene. The V and J ends lost 1 base and 0 bases, in that order; junction bases with no gene match: 0. The CDR3, as DNA: TGTGCCACCAGTGATTTAGCGGGAGGCTCCTACAATGAGCAGTTCTTC. Translation: CATSDLAGGSYNEQFF.

V gene TRBV29-1 combines with J gene TRBJ1-1; 9 bases map to TRBD1. Trimming cost V 4 bases and J 1 base; bases outside gene matches: 13. The CDR3 consists of 17 residues. In germline, CDR1 is SQVTM, CDR2 ANQGSEA. CDR3 protein: CSVGRMWGQGANTEAFF. The CDR3 coding sequence is TGCAGCGTTGGGCGTATGTGGGGACAGGGAGCGAACACTGAAGCTTTCTTT. The variable domain in full, completed from reference TRBV29-1 and TRBJ1-1, reads SAVISQKPSRDICQRGTSLTIQCQVDSQVTMMFWYRQQPGQSLTLIATANQGSEATYESGFVIDKFPISRPNLTFSTLTVSNMSPEDSSIYLCSVGRMWGQGANTEAFFGQGTRLTVV.